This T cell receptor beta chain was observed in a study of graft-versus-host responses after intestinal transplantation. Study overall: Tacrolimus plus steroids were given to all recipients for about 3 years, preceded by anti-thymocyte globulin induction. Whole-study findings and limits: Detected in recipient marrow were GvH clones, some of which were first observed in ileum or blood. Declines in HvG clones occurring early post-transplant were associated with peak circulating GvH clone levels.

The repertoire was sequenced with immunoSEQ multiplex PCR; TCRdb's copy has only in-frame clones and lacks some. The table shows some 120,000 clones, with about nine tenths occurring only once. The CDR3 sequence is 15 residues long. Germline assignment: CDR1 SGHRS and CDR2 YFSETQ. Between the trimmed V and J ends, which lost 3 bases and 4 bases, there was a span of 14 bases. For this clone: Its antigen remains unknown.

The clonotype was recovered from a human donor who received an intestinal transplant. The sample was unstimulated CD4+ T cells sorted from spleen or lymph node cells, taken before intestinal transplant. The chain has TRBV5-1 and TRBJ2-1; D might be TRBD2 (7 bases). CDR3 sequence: CASSWGPSGYNEQFF. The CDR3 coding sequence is TGCGCCAGCAGCTGGGGGCCTAGCGGTTACAATGAGCAGTTCTTC.